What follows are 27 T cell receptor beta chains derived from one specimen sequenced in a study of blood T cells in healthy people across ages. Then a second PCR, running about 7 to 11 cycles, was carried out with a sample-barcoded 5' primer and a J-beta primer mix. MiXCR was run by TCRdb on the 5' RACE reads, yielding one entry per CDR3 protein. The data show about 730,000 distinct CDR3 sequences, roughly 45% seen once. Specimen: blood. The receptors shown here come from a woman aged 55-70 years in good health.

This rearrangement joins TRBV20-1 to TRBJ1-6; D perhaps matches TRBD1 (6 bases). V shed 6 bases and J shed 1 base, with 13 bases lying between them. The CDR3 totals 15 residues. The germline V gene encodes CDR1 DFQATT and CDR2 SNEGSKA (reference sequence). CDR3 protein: CSADTGSSYNSPLHF. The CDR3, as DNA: TGCAGTGCAGATACAGGGTCGTCCTATAATTCACCCCTCCACTTT.

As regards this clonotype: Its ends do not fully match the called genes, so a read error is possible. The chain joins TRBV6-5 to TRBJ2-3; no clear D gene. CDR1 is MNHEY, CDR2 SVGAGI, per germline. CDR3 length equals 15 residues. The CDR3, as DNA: TGTGCCACCAGTTATGCCGCCGGCTCCCCAGATACGCAGTATTTT. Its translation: CATSYAAGSPDTQYF.

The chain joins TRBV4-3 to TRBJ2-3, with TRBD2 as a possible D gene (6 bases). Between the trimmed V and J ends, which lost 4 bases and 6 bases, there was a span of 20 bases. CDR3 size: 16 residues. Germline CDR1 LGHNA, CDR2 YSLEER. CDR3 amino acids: CASSRRERNTADTQYF. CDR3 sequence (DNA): TGCGCCAGCAGCCGGCGGGAAAGGAACACCGCGGATACGCAGTATTTT.

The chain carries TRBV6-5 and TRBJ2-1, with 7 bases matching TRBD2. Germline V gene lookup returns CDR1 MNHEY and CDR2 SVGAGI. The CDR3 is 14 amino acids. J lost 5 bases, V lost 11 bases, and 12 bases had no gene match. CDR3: CAGRRRGDDNEQFF. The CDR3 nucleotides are TGTGCCGGCCGACGTCGGGGGGACGACAATGAGCAGTTCTTC.

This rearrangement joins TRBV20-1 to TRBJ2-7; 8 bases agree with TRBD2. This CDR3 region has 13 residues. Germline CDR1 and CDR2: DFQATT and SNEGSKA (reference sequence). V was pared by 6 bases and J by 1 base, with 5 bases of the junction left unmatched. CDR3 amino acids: CSAASGPSYEQYF. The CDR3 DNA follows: TGCAGTGCGGCTAGCGGGCCATCCTACGAGCAGTACTTC.

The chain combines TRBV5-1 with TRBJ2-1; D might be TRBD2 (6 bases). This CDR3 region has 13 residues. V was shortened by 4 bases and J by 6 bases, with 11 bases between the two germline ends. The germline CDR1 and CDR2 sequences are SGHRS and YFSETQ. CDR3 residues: CASSAWTTNEQFF. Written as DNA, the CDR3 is TGCGCCAGCAGCGCCTGGACTACCAATGAGCAGTTCTTC.

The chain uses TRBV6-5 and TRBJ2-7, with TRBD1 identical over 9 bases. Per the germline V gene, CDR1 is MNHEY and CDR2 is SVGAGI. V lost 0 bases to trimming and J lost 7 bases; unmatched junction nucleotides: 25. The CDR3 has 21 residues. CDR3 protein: CASSYSEGQGYALGSYNEQYF. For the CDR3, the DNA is TGTGCCAGCAGTTACTCCGAAGGACAGGGGTACGCCTTAGGCTCCTACAATGAGCAGTACTTC.

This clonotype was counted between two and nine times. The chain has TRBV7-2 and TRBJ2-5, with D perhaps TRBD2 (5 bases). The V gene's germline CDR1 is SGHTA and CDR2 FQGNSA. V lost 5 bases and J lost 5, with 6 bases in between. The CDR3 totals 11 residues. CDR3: CASSKRETQYF. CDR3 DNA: TGTGCCAGCAGCAAGCGGGAGACCCAGTACTTC.

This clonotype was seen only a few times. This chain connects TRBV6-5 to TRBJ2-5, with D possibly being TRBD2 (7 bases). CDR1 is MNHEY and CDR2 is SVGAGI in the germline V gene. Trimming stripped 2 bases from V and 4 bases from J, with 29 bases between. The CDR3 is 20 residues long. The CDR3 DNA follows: TGTGCCAGCAGTTACCCACTGGTTGAGGGGGGAGGGGTAGGGAGAGAGACCCAGTACTTC. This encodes CASSYPLVEGGGVGRETQYF.

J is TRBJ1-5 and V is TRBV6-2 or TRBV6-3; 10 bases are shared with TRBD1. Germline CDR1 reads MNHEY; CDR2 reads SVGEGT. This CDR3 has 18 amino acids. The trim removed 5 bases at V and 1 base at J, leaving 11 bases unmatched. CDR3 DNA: TGTGCCAGCAGTAAAGACAGGGGGCTTTTGGAAAGCAATCAGCCCCAGCATTTT. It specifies CASSKDRGLLESNQPQHF.

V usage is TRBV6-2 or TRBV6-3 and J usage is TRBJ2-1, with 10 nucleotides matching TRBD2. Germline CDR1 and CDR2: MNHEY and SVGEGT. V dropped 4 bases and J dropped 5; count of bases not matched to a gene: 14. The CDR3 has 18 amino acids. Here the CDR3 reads CASSFPLSGRTPNNEQFF. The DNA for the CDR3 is TGTGCCAGCAGTTTCCCACTTAGCGGGAGGACCCCTAACAATGAGCAGTTCTTC.

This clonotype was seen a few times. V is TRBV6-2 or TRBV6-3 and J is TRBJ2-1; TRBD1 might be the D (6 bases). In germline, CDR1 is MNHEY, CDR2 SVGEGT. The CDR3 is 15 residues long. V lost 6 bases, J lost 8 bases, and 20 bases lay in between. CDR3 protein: CASRPVAGAGDEQFF. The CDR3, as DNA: TGTGCCAGCAGACCCGTGGCAGGGGCTGGTGATGAGCAGTTCTTC.

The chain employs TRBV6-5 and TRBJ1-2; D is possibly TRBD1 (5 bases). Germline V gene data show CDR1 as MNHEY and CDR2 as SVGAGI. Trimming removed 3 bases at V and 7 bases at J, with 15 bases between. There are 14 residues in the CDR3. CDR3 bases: TGTGCCAGCAGTTATGTGGGCAGGGTGGGTGGCTACACCTTC. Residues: CASSYVGRVGGYTF.

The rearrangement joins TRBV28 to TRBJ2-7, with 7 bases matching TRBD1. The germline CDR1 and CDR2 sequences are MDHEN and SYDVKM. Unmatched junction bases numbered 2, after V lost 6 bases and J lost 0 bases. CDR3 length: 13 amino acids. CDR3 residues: CASRGQSSYEQYF. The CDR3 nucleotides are TGTGCCAGCAGGGGACAGAGCTCCTACGAGCAGTACTTC. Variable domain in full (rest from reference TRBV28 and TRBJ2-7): DVKVTQSSRYLVKRTGEKVFLECVQDMDHENMFWYRQDPGLGLRLIYFSYDVKMKEKGDIPEGYSVSREKKERFSLILESASTNQTSMYLCASRGQSSYEQYFGPGTRLTVT.

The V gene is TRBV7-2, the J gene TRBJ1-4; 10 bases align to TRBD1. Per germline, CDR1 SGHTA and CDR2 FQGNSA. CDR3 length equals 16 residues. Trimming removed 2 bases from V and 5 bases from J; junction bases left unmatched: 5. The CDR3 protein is CASSLTGDRGNEKLFF. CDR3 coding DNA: TGTGCCAGCAGCTTAACAGGGGACAGGGGAAATGAAAAACTGTTTTTT.

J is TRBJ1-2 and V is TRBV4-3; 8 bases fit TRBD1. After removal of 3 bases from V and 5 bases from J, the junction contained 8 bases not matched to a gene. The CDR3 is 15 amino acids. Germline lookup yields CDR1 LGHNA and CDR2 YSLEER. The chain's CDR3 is CASSHEQGGRYGYTF. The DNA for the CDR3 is TGCGCCAGCAGCCATGAACAGGGGGGAAGGTATGGCTACACCTTC.

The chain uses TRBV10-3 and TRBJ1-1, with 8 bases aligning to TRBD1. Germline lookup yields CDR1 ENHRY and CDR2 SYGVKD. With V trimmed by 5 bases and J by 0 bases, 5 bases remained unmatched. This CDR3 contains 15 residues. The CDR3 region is CAISRQGSMNTEAFF. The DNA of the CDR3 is TGTGCCATCAGTCGACAGGGGAGCATGAACACTGAAGCTTTCTTT.

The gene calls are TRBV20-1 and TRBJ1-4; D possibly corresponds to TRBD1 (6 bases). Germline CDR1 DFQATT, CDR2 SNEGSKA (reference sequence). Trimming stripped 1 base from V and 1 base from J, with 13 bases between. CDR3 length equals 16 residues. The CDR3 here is CSARVGGVLTNEKLFF. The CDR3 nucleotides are TGCAGTGCTAGAGTCGGGGGCGTCCTAACTAATGAAAAACTGTTTTTT.

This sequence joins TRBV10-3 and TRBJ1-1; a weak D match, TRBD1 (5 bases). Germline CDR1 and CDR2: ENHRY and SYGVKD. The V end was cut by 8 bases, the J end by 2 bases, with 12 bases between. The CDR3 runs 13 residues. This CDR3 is CAILGAANTEAFF. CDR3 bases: TGTGCCATCCTCGGGGCGGCCAACACTGAAGCTTTCTTT.

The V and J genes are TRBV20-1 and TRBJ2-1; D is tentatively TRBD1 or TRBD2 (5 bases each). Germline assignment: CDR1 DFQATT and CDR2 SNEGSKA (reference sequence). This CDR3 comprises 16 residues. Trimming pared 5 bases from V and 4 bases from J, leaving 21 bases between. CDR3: CSAPTSGTETYNEQFF. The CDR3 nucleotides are TGCAGTGCTCCAACCTCAGGGACCGAAACGTACAATGAGCAGTTCTTC.

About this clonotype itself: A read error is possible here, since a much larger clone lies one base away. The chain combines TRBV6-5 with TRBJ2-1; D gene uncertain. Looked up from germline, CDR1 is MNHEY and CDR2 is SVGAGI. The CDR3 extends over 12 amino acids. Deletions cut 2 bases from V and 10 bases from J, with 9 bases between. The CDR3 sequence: CASSYVGSEQFF. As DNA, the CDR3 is TGTGCCAGCAGTTACGTTGGAAGCGAGCAGTTCTTC.

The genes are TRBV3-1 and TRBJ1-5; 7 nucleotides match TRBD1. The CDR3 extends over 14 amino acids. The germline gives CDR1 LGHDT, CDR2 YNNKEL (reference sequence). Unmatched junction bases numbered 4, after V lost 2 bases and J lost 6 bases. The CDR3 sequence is CASSQRGDSQPQHF. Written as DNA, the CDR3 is TGTGCCAGCAGCCAAAGAGGGGACAGTCAGCCCCAGCATTTT.

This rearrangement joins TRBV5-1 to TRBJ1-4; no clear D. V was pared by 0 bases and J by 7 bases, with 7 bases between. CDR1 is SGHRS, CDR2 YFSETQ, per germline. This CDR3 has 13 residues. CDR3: CASSLDGFEKLFF. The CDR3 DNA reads TGCGCCAGCAGCTTGGACGGGTTTGAAAAACTGTTTTTT.

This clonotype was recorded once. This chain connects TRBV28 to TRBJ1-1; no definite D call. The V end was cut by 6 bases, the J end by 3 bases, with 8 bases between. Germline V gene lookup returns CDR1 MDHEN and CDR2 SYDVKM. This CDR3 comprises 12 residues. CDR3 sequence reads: CASRTLHTEAFF. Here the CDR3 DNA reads TGTGCCAGCAGAACCTTACACACTGAAGCTTTCTTT.

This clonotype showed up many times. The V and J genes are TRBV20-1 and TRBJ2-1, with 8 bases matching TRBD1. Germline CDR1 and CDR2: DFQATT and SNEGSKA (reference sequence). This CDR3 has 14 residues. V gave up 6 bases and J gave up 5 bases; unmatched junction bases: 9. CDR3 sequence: CSAPGRGPDNEQFF. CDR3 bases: TGCAGTGCCCCTGGCAGGGGGCCGGACAATGAGCAGTTCTTC.

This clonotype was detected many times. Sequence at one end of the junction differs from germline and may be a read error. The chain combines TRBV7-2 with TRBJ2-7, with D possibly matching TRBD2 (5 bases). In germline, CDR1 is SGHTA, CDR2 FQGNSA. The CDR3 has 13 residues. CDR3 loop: CASSLERSYEQYF. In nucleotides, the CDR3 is TGCGCCAGCAGCCTGGAGCGGTCCTACGAGCAGTACTTC.

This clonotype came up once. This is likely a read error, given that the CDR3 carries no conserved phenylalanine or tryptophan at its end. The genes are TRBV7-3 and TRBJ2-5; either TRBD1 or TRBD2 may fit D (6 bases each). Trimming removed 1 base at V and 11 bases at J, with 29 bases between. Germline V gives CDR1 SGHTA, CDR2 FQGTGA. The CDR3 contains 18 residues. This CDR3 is CASSLIAWPGATGNEQYV. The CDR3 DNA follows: TGTGCCAGCAGCTTAATTGCATGGCCGGGGGCTACGGGCAATGAGCAGTACGTC.